This TCR beta chain was sequenced in a study of breast tumors, draining lymph nodes, adjacent tissues. This clonotype was counted between two and nine times. A much bigger clone sits one base away, suggesting this may be a read error. Axillary draining lymph nodes of breast cancer patients supplied the node samples. Using its own MiXCR run on the multiplex PCR reads, TCRdb lists one record per CDR3 protein. The table shows over 250,000 distinct CDR3 sequences, with around 30% occurring only once. The sequencing input was axillary lymph node tissue. The TCR originated in a female donor with breast cancer. Some clones in this sample may be carry-over from other donors' samples.

As DNA, the CDR3 is TGTGCAAGTCGCCCTCCCGGGGAAGATGGCTACACCTTC. Residues: CASRPPGEDGYTF. V is TRBV12-2 and J is TRBJ1-2; the D call in the table, TRBD1, was not verified against the DNA. TRBV12-2 is a known pseudogene. The CDR3 has 13 amino acids.